A selection of T cell receptor beta chains follows, all from one sample in a study of T cells in Graves' hyperthyroidism and ophthalmopathy. TCRdb called the multiplex PCR reads again in MiXCR, with one record for every CDR3 protein. Here the sample spans fewer than 700,000 distinct CDR3 sequences, roughly 16% being singletons. Sample: blood. These receptors were obtained from a woman aged 25 to 39 with Graves' hyperthyroidism. Each CDR3 is given with its conserved first and last residue. Each record gives: V gene, D gene, clone size, J gene, CDR3 DNA, CDR3 protein. D genes are given only for firm matches. Clone size, where shown, is once, few, many, or a class for clones that have expanded.

TRBV15	NA	few	TRBJ2-5	TGTGCCACCAGCAGAGACCCCCGAATAGCACGAGAGACCCAGTACTTC	CATSRDPRIARETQYF
TRBV28	TRBD2	many	TRBJ2-7	TGTGCCAGCAGTACGACTAGCGGGAGCTCCTACGAGCAGTACTTC	CASSTTSGSSYEQYF
TRBV28	NA	many	TRBJ2-7	TGTGCCAGCAGTTCCGGGTCGACTAGTATCGACGAGCAGTACTTC	CASSSGSTSIDEQYF
TRBV20-1	NA	few	TRBJ2-3	TGCGGTGCCTATACGCCTGCTTTGAATACGCAGTATTTT	CGAYTPALNTQYF
TRBV2	TRBD2	many	TRBJ2-3	TGTGCCAGCAAGGCGGGAGGGGGCACAGATACGCAGTATTTT	CASKAGGGTDTQYF
TRBV9	TRBD2	NA	TRBJ2-1	TGTGCCAGCAGCGTGGGAGGGGCAATTAATGAGCAGTTCTTC	CASSVGGAINEQFF
TRBV28	TRBD1	few	TRBJ1-2	TGTGCCAGCAGTCCCCGGACAGGGGGTGATGGCTACACCTTC	CASSPRTGGDGYTF
TRBV2	NA	many	TRBJ1-3	TGTGCCAGCACTGCGGAACCTGGAAACACCATATATTTT	CASTAEPGNTIYF
TRBV27	TRBD1	many	TRBJ1-1	TGTGCCAGCAGTTTAAGGGGGCAGGGAAGAGCTTTCTTT	CASSLRGQGRAFF
TRBV20-1	TRBD1	few	TRBJ1-1	TGCAGTGCGCCGGACAGGGGGAGTTGGAGGTACACTGAAGCTTTCTTT	CSAPDRGSWRYTEAFF
TRBV9	TRBD1	NA	TRBJ2-7	TGTGCCAGCAGCCCCCCCGCCGGACAGGGTATCTACGAGCAGTACTTC	CASSPPAGQGIYEQYF
TRBV28	NA	NA	TRBJ1-5	TGTGCCAGCAGGACAGCTACGAATCAGCCCCAGCATTTT	CASRTATNQPQHF
TRBV5-6	NA	NA	TRBJ2-7	TGTGCCAGCAGCTTGGTGAGAGGTATCGGGGAGCAGTACTTC	CASSLVRGIGEQYF
TRBV6-2/TRBV6-3	TRBD1	few	TRBJ1-2	TGTGCCAGCACCGGGACAGGGAACTATGGCTACACCTTC	CASTGTGNYGYTF
TRBV20-1	TRBD2	NA	TRBJ2-2	TGCAGCGCTGAAATGGGGGTAGCGGGAGTCGGGGCCGGGGAGCTGTTTTTT	CSAEMGVAGVGAGELFF
TRBV6-1	NA	few	TRBJ2-7	TGTGCCAGCCGCATCGGGGGCGGACAGATCTACGAGCAGTACTTC	CASRIGGGQIYEQYF
TRBV29-1	TRBD1	NA	TRBJ2-6	TGCAGCGTCCCCATCAGGACAGGGCAGCCCCCTGGGGCCAACGTCCTGACTTTC	CSVPIRTGQPPGANVLTF
TRBV27	NA	NA	TRBJ1-1	TGTGCCAGCAGTTTAGTGTACGGGAACACTGAAGCTTTCTTT	CASSLVYGNTEAFF
TRBV12-5	TRBD2	many	TRBJ2-1	TGTGCTAGTGGTTTGATTAGCGGGAGTTCTTCCTACAATGAGCAGTTCTTC	CASGLISGSSSYNEQFF
TRBV6-1	NA	many	TRBJ1-1	TGTGCCAGCAGTCAAGGAAGGAACACTGAAGCTTTCTTT	CASSQGRNTEAFF
TRBV5-6	NA	few	TRBJ2-7	TGTGCCAGCAGCTTCCGGGCGGCCTACGAGCAGTACTTC	CASSFRAAYEQYF
TRBV6-5	NA	NA	TRBJ1-4	TGTGCCAGCAGTTACTCGGATGAAAAACTGTTTTTT	CASSYSDEKLFF
TRBV20-1	NA	many	TRBJ1-1	TGCAGTGCTAGCCCCGGGGGCACTGAAGCTTTCTTT	CSASPGGTEAFF
TRBV7-9	NA	NA	TRBJ2-5	TGTGCCAGCAGCTTAGGGACCGAAGCGGTAGAGACCCAGTACTTC	CASSLGTEAVETQYF
TRBV29-1	TRBD1	many	TRBJ2-1	TGCAGCGTTTGGGGGACAGGCCGAAGCTCCTACAATGAGCAGTTCTTC	CSVWGTGRSSYNEQFF
TRBV28	NA	NA	TRBJ2-3	TGTGCCATGCTGAAAGCAGATACGCAGTATTTT	CAMLKADTQYF
TRBV28	NA	few	TRBJ1-3	TGTGCCAGCAGAGACAGCGTCTCTGGAAACACCATATATTTT	CASRDSVSGNTIYF
TRBV12-5	NA	few	TRBJ2-1	TGTGCTAGTGGCCTAGGTACAGTGTCCAATGAGCAGTTCTTC	CASGLGTVSNEQFF
TRBV6-2/TRBV6-3	NA	NA	TRBJ2-5	TGTGCCAGCAGTTCGGAGGGCCGGATTCAAGAGACCCAGTACTTC	CASSSEGRIQETQYF
TRBV10-3	NA	NA	TRBJ1-3	TGTGCCATCGGGGCAGAACCTGGAAACACCATATATTTT	CAIGAEPGNTIYF
TRBV12-3/TRBV12-4	NA	NA	TRBJ1-1	TGTGCCAGCAGACTTGGACGGAACACTGAAGCTTCCTTT	CASRLGRNTEASF
TRBV28	TRBD1	many	TRBJ2-7	TGTGCCAGCAGGGGAACAGGGGGCATTGCTTACGAGCAGTACTTC	CASRGTGGIAYEQYF
TRBV28	NA	many	TRBJ2-5	TGTGCCAGCGGGAGTTGGAAGACCCAGTACTTC	CASGSWKTQYF
TRBV6-1	NA	many	TRBJ1-6	TGTGCCAGCACCCGGGGCCAAAATTCACCCCTCCACTTT	CASTRGQNSPLHF
TRBV7-2	NA	many	TRBJ2-7	TGTGCCAGCGAGACAGCCTACGAGCAGTACTTC	CASETAYEQYF
TRBV7-2	NA	many	TRBJ1-1	TGTGCCAGCAGCACCACGGCGAGGGACACTGAAGCTTTCTTT	CASSTTARDTEAFF
TRBV20-1	NA	many	TRBJ1-5	TGCAGTGCTAGAGATCACTGGGGCATCAATCAGCCCCAGCATTTT	CSARDHWGINQPQHF
TRBV2	NA	NA	TRBJ2-1	TGTGACAGCATACAATCCAAGGGCTACAATGAGCAGTTCTTC	CDSIQSKGYNEQFF
TRBV7-9	NA	few	TRBJ2-1	TGTGCCAGCAGCCACGCGGGCAATGAGCAGTTCTTC	CASSHAGNEQFF
TRBV27	NA	many	TRBJ2-1	TGTGCCAGCAGTGGGGTAGCCTACTCCTACAATGAGCAGTTCTTC	CASSGVAYSYNEQFF
TRBV9	NA	many	TRBJ2-1	TGTGCCAGCAGCGTAGAACAGGTTTCTTCCTACAATGAGCAGTTCTTC	CASSVEQVSSYNEQFF